These 28 T cell receptor beta chains came from one sample sequenced in a study of blood T cell repertoires in COVID-19. Profiling relied on immunoSEQ multiplex PCR, and the TCRdb table lists in-frame clones only, not all of them. The sample includes 150,000 to 250,000 clones, about 80% of them seen just once. The sample was PBMCs or T cells enriched from blood (not recorded which). These receptors originate from a man aged 35-49 years who had recovered from COVID-19.

Here the CDR3 DNA reads TGTGCCAGCAGCCGAGGCACGGGACTAATCTATGGCTACACCTTC. Its translation is CASSRGTGLIYGYTF. The V gene is TRBV28, the J gene TRBJ1-2, with D possibly TRBD1 on 5 matching bases. Germline V gene data show CDR1 as MDHEN and CDR2 as SYDVKM. The CDR3 consists of 15 residues. Trimming took off 6 bases at V and 4 bases at J, with 18 bases between the two ends.

This rearrangement joins TRBV19 to TRBJ2-1, with D tentatively TRBD2 (7 bases). CDR3 length equals 13 residues. Germline CDR1 reads LNHDA; CDR2 reads SQIVND (reference sequence). V shed 7 bases and J shed 5 bases, with 12 bases lying between them. The CDR3 DNA reads TGTGCCAGTATGGGGGGGGCTGACAATGAGCAGTTCTTC. This translates into CASMGGADNEQFF.

The CDR3 protein is CASRQGMNTEAFF. CDR3 nucleotide sequence: TGTGCCAGCCGACAGGGCATGAACACTGAAGCTTTCTTT. The chain links TRBV7-9 to TRBJ1-1, with TRBD1 identical over 7 bases. This CDR3 has 13 amino acids. From germline, CDR1 is SEHNR and CDR2 FQNEAQ (reference sequence). The junction had 3 bases not matched to a gene; V was cut back by 8 bases and J by 0 bases.

The gene calls are TRBV28 and TRBJ2-7, with TRBD1 as a possible D gene (6 bases). Germline V lookup: CDR1 MDHEN, CDR2 SYDVKM. The CDR3 contains 14 residues. V was trimmed by 3 bases and J by 0 bases, leaving 9 bases between them. The CDR3 spells CASSLTGSSYEQYF. In DNA form, the CDR3 reads TGTGCCAGCAGTTTGACAGGTAGCTCCTACGAGCAGTACTTC. The variable domain in full, with the rest retrieved from reference TRBV28 and TRBJ2-7, is DVKVTQSSRYLVKRTGEKVFLECVQDMDHENMFWYRQDPGLGLRLIYFSYDVKMKEKGDIPEGYSVSREKKERFSLILESASTNQTSMYLCASSLTGSSYEQYFGPGTRLTVT.

This chain joins TRBV7-3 and TRBJ2-2, with TRBD1 identical over 9 bases. Germline V gives CDR1 SGHTA, CDR2 FQGTGA. The junction had 4 bases not matched to a gene; V was cut back by 2 bases and J by 3 bases. The CDR3 runs to 16 residues. The DNA of the CDR3 is TGTGCCAGCAGCTTATGGGACAGGGCGGACACCGGGGAGCTGTTTTTT. Its protein product is CASSLWDRADTGELFF.

The genes are TRBV28 and TRBJ1-4; possible D gene TRBD1, 5 bases. Trimming took off 5 bases at V and 8 bases at J, with 24 bases between the two ends. This CDR3 region has 17 residues. The germline V gene encodes CDR1 MDHEN and CDR2 SYDVKM. CDR3 sequence (DNA): TGTGCCAGCAGTGCCCAGGGCTCTAGGGGACTTTGGGAAAAACTGTTTTTT. Amino acids: CASSAQGSRGLWEKLFF.

V and J are TRBV5-8 and TRBJ1-6; 7 positions agree with TRBD1. The CDR3 runs to 16 residues. Looked up from germline, CDR1 is SGHTS and CDR2 is YDEGEE. J gave up 9 bases and V 4 bases, and 13 bases lay outside the gene matches. In nucleotides, the CDR3 is TGTGCCAGCAGCCGAACCGGACAGGTGCGCGGTTCACCCCTCCACTTT. This encodes CASSRTGQVRGSPLHF.

This clone occurred a few times. The identical CDR3 is also encoded by other nucleotide sequences in the sample. This chain uses TRBV9 with TRBJ2-2; possible D gene TRBD2, 6 bases. The CDR3 is made up of 16 amino acids. The germline V gene has CDR1 SGDLS and CDR2 YYNGEE. V shed 2 bases and J shed 1 base, with 12 bases lying between them. CDR3 protein: CASSVGGRRNTGELFF. For the CDR3, the DNA is TGTGCCAGCAGCGTTGGGGGGAGAAGGAACACCGGGGAGCTGTTTTTT.

The chain carries TRBV3-1 (or the pseudogene TRBV3-2) and TRBJ1-2, with D perhaps matching TRBD1 (5 bases). The CDR3 is made up of 15 amino acids. Trimming removed 0 bases at V and 1 base at J, with 9 bases between. Germline V gene data show CDR1 as LGHDT and CDR2 as YNNKEL (reference sequence). The CDR3 reads CASSQDARVNYGYTF. CDR3 coding DNA: TGTGCCAGCAGCCAAGACGCCAGGGTTAACTATGGCTACACCTTC.

V is TRBV14 and J is TRBJ1-1; unclear D gene. The CDR3 is 14 residues long. The germline V gene has CDR1 SGHDN and CDR2 FVKESK. V lost 1 base, J lost 2 bases, and 8 bases lay in between. Here the CDR3 reads CASSQVGDNTEAFF. CDR3 DNA sequence: TGTGCCAGCAGCCAAGTTGGAGATAACACTGAAGCTTTCTTT.

The chain employs TRBV7-2 and TRBJ1-1, with D possibly TRBD1 on 6 matching bases. The V end was cut by 3 bases, the J end by 6 bases, with 8 bases between. The CDR3 covers 12 residues. CDR1 is SGHTA, CDR2 FQGNSA, per germline. In nucleotides, the CDR3 is TGTGCCAGCAGCTTGGGGGCCCCTGAAGCTTTCTTT. Translating gives CASSLGAPEAFF.

CDR3 coding DNA: TGTGCCAGTAGTCCACAGGGGCTAGAGGGCGCAGATACGCAGTATTTT. It encodes CASSPQGLEGADTQYF. This chain connects TRBV19 to TRBJ2-3, with TRBD1 identical over 7 bases. The CDR3 extends over 16 amino acids. Unmatched junction bases numbered 12, after V lost 5 bases and J lost 4 bases. Germline CDR1 is LNHDA and CDR2 is SQIVND (reference sequence).

This rearrangement joins TRBV4-3 to TRBJ2-1; 8 bases align to TRBD2. The CDR3 loop spans 15 amino acids. With 6 bases clipped from V and 1 base from J, the junction kept 5 bases outside the gene matches. Germline V CDR1 and CDR2: LGHNA, YSLEER. The CDR3 is CASRLTSGSYNEQFF. The CDR3 region has the DNA TGCGCCAGCAGACTAACTAGCGGATCCTACAATGAGCAGTTCTTC.

The V call is TRBV5-4, the J call TRBJ2-1; no reliable D call. With 0 bases removed from V and 4 bases from J, the gap between germline ends came to 11 bases. This CDR3 is built from 15 residues. CDR1 and CDR2 from the germline V gene are SGHNT and YYREEE (reference sequence). The DNA of the CDR3 is TGTGCCAGCAGCTTGGCCTTGACTGGGTACAATGAGCAGTTCTTC. The encoded protein is CASSLALTGYNEQFF.

The chain uses TRBV30 and TRBJ2-7; 7 nucleotides line up with TRBD1. In germline, CDR1 is GTSNPN, CDR2 SVGIG (reference sequence). V shed 3 bases, J shed 6 bases, and the junction held 8 bases outside the gene matches. This CDR3 has 13 amino acids. CDR3 sequence: CAWRPTGVGEQYF. Written as DNA, the CDR3 is TGTGCCTGGAGACCCACAGGGGTGGGCGAGCAGTACTTC.

This clone was seen a single time. The CDR3 nucleotides read TGTGCCAGCAGCCCCACCGCGGGGAACCACAATGAGCAGTTCTTC. Translating gives CASSPTAGNHNEQFF. The chain employs TRBV4-2 and TRBJ2-1; D possibly corresponds to TRBD2 (6 bases). V lost 4 bases and J 5 bases, leaving 15 bases between the germline ends. The V gene's germline CDR1 is LGHNA and CDR2 YNFKEQ. This CDR3 has 15 residues.

The genes are TRBV28 and TRBJ1-2; possible D gene TRBD1, 5 bases. The CDR3 totals 11 residues. V dropped 8 bases and J dropped 2 bases, with 6 bases sitting between them. Germline V gives CDR1 MDHEN, CDR2 SYDVKM. The DNA for the CDR3 is TGTGCCAGCCAGGGAAACTATGGCTACACCTTC. Translated: CASQGNYGYTF.

J is TRBJ2-7 and V is TRBV15; D unclear. The germline V gene encodes CDR1 LNHNV and CDR2 YYDKDF (reference sequence). CDR3 size: 14 residues. Trimming removed 0 bases at V and 0 bases at J, with 6 bases between. CDR3 sequence: CATSREPSSYEQYF. CDR3 DNA: TGTGCCACCAGCAGAGAACCGAGCTCCTACGAGCAGTACTTC.

The rearrangement uses TRBV7-9 and TRBJ1-2; D unclear. The CDR3 consists of 13 residues. V was shortened by 5 bases and J by 6 bases, with 13 bases between the two germline ends. From germline, CDR1 is SEHNR and CDR2 FQNEAQ (reference sequence). The chain's CDR3 is CASSPRGHDGYTF. CDR3 DNA sequence: TGTGCCAGCAGCCCCCGCGGGCACGATGGCTACACCTTC.

The chain recombines TRBV7-8 with TRBJ1-1, with TRBD1 identical over 8 bases. In germline, CDR1 is SGHVS, CDR2 FQNEAQ. CDR3 length: 14 residues. The junction had 7 bases not matched to a gene; V was cut back by 5 bases and J by 5 bases. The CDR3 region has the DNA TGTGCCAGCAGCCGGGACAGGACAGGTACTGAAGCTTTCTTT. Its protein product is CASSRDRTGTEAFF.

The V gene is TRBV5-6, the J gene TRBJ2-7; 8 bases fit TRBD1. Germline V gene lookup returns CDR1 SGHDT and CDR2 YYEEEE. The V and J ends lost 4 bases and 3 bases, in that order; junction bases with no gene match: 6. CDR3 length: 14 amino acids. This CDR3 reads CASSPDDRGYEQYF. The CDR3 DNA reads as TGTGCCAGCAGCCCCGATGACAGGGGCTACGAGCAGTACTTC.

This clone was detected only a few times. The V gene is TRBV28, the J gene TRBJ2-5, with TRBD1 as a possible D gene (7 bases). The length of the CDR3 is 14 residues. Germline-derived CDR1 and CDR2 are MDHEN and SYDVKM. Trimming left V 6 bases short and J 4 bases short, with 15 bases between. The CDR3 DNA sequence: TGTGCCAGCAGCGCAGGGGGGCGCGGAGAGACCCAGTACTTC. Protein sequence: CASSAGGRGETQYF.

V gene TRBV18 combines with J gene TRBJ2-2; a possible D gene is TRBD1 (6 bases). The CDR3 spans 15 residues. Germline lookup yields CDR1 KGHSH and CDR2 LQKENI. Trimming stripped 3 bases from V and 5 bases from J, with 13 bases between. The CDR3 DNA reads as TGTGCCAGCTCACCGTTCCGGGACAAAACCGGGGAGCTGTTTTTT. This translates into CASSPFRDKTGELFF. Together with reference TRBV18 and TRBJ2-2, the CDR3 gives the full variable domain: NAGVMQNPRHLVRRRGQEARLRCSPMKGHSHVYWYRQLPEEGLKFMVYLQKENIIDESGMPKERFSAEFPKEGPSILRIQQVVRGDSAAYFCASSPFRDKTGELFFGEGSRLTVL.

The genes are TRBV7-9 and TRBJ1-6; D gene unclear. There are 13 residues in the CDR3. The ends were cut back, 0 bases at V and 9 bases at J, with 6 bases in the middle. Germline V gene sequence: CDR1 SEHNR, CDR2 FQNEAQ (reference sequence). Here the CDR3 DNA reads TGTGCCAGCAGCTTAGCCCAATCTTCACCCCTCCACTTT. This gives the protein CASSLAQSSPLHF.

This clone has just a few counts. The chain recombines TRBV19 with TRBJ1-2; possibly TRBD1 for D (5 bases). The germline CDR1 and CDR2 sequences are LNHDA and SQIVND (reference sequence). CDR3 size: 14 residues. Trimming removed 5 bases from V and 6 bases from J, with 16 bases in between. The CDR3 reads CASSLPPGIHGYTF. The CDR3 DNA sequence: TGTGCCAGTAGTCTCCCCCCAGGGATCCATGGCTACACCTTC.

The CDR3 loop reads CASSPRGGTNEKLFF. As DNA, the CDR3 is TGTGCCAGCAGTCCTCGTGGGGGGACTAATGAAAAACTGTTTTTT. The chain has TRBV28 and TRBJ1-4, with D possibly TRBD1 on 5 matching bases. Per the germline V gene, CDR1 is MDHEN and CDR2 is SYDVKM. Between the trimmed V and J ends, which lost 5 bases and 2 bases, there was a span of 12 bases. The CDR3 is 15 residues long.

V usage is TRBV25-1 and J usage is TRBJ1-1, with a weak D call TRBD1 (5 bases). The CDR3 spans 13 residues. Trimming cost V 5 bases and J 1 base, with 8 bases left between them. The germline gives CDR1 MGHDK, CDR2 SYGVNS. For the CDR3, the DNA is TGTGCCAGCAGTAACACAGGGAACACTGAAGCTTTCTTT. Translated: CASSNTGNTEAFF. The variable domain in full, completed from reference TRBV25-1 and TRBJ1-1, reads EADIYQTPRYLVIGTGKKITLECSQTMGHDKMYWYQQDPGMELHLIHYSYGVNSTEKGDLSSESTVSRIRTEHFPLTLESARPSHTSQYLCASSNTGNTEAFFGQGTRLTVV.

The chain joins TRBV5-6 to TRBJ2-7, with D possibly matching TRBD1 (6 bases). The CDR3 loop spans 13 amino acids. The germline V gene has CDR1 SGHDT and CDR2 YYEEEE. Trimming shortened V by 3 bases and J by 1 base, and 8 bases separated the two germline ends. The CDR3 is CASSYTGSYEQYF. The DNA of the CDR3 is TGTGCCAGCAGCTATACAGGGTCCTACGAGCAGTACTTC. The whole variable domain, remainder taken from reference TRBV5-6 and TRBJ2-7, is DAGVTQSPTHLIKTRGQQVTLRCSPKSGHDTVSWYQQALGQGPQFIFQYYEEEERQRGNFPDRFSGHQFPNYSSELNVNALLLGDSALYLCASSYTGSYEQYFGPGTRLTVT.